One sample yielded the 29 T cell receptor beta chains listed below, sequenced in a study of OX40 agonist ivuxolimab in advanced cancers. The data were produced by immunoSEQ multiplex PCR, yet TCRdb's version contains in-frame clones alone and is incomplete. The table shows approximately 70,000 clones, with approximately 94% occurring only once. This specimen consisted of CD4+ or CD8+ T cells sorted from blood, obtained in a trial of the OX40 agonist ivuxolimab. Receptors originate from an adult with an advanced solid tumor such as melanoma, head and neck, liver or kidney cancer.

V gene TRBV3-2 combines with J gene TRBJ2-7; the table's TRBD2 call for D was not verified on the DNA. TRBV3-2 is described as a pseudogene. CDR3 length: 9 residues. CDR3 bases: TGTGCCAGGTATAGTTGGCAGTACTTC. It specifies CARYSWQYF.

The chain carries TRBV29-1 and TRBJ2-3; D is ambiguous. Trimming took off 5 bases at V and 7 bases at J, with 10 bases between the two ends. This CDR3 spans 11 amino acids. Germline lookup yields CDR1 SQVTM and CDR2 ANQGSEA. CDR3 nucleotide sequence: TGCAGCGTTCTTTGGACGAATACGCAGTATTTT. Translation: CSVLWTNTQYF.

J is TRBJ2-5 and V is TRBV2; 11 nucleotides agree with TRBD2. The CDR3 spans 12 residues. With V trimmed by 10 bases and J by 5 bases, 3 bases remained unmatched. CDR1 is SNHLY and CDR2 is FYNNEI in the germline V gene. The CDR3 nucleotides read TGTGCCACTCGACTAGCGGGGGAGACCCAGTACTTC. This translates into CATRLAGETQYF. Complete variable domain (other parts from reference TRBV2 and TRBJ2-5): EPEVTQTPSHQVTQMGQEVILRCVPISNHLYFYWYRQILGQKVEFLVSFYNNEISEKSEIFDDQFSVERPDGSNFTLKIRSTKLEDSAMYFCATRLAGETQYFGPGTRLLVL.

The chain uses TRBV28 and TRBJ1-2, with 7 bases matching TRBD1. After removal of 4 bases from V and 8 bases from J, the junction contained 7 bases not matched to a gene. The CDR3 has 13 residues. CDR1 and CDR2 from the germline V gene are MDHEN and SYDVKM. DNA of the CDR3: TGTGCCAGCAGTTATACCGACAGGGACGGCTACACCTTC. Encoded protein: CASSYTDRDGYTF.

This chain links TRBV6-1 with TRBJ2-1; 8 bases fit TRBD2. V shed 6 bases and J 2 bases; nucleotides not matched to a gene: 3. Germline-derived CDR1 and CDR2 are MNHNS and SASEGT. This CDR3 has 14 residues. DNA of the CDR3: TGTGCCAGCAGACAGGGACTAGCCTACAATGAGCAGTTCTTC. It yields the protein CASRQGLAYNEQFF.

The chain employs TRBV30 and TRBJ1-2, with TRBD1 as a possible D gene (6 bases). This CDR3 has 14 residues. V gave up 5 bases and J gave up 4 bases, with 17 bases separating them. Germline CDR1 reads GTSNPN; CDR2 reads SVGIG (reference sequence). The CDR3 region is CAWAYTGIGYGYTF. CDR3 sequence (DNA): TGTGCCTGGGCCTATACAGGGATCGGCTATGGCTACACCTTC.

This chain links TRBV19 with TRBJ2-1, with a weak D call TRBD1 (6 bases). V lost 6 bases, J lost 15 bases, and 27 bases lay in between. The germline V gene encodes CDR1 LNHDA and CDR2 SQIVND (reference sequence). This CDR3 comprises 15 residues. In DNA form, the CDR3 reads TGTGCCAGTAGCCTTCTCCGGGACACACCTCAGGGTCGGTTCTTC. Protein: CASSLLRDTPQGRFF.

The chain recombines TRBV11-1 with TRBJ2-3, with a possible D match to TRBD2 (6 bases). The CDR3 covers 15 residues. The germline V and J ends were trimmed by 5 bases and 1 base, with 13 bases remaining between them. Germline V gene data show CDR1 as SGHAT and CDR2 as FQDESV (reference sequence). The DNA of the CDR3 is TGTGCCAGCAGCCCAGGTAGCGGACGCACAGATACGCAGTATTTT. Translation: CASSPGSGRTDTQYF.

The chain combines TRBV19 with TRBJ1-1; D remains ambiguous. V was cut by 8 bases and J by 6 bases, with 19 bases left in between. Germline CDR1 LNHDA, CDR2 SQIVND (reference sequence). This CDR3 is built from 14 residues. The CDR3 is CASRLLGSRAEAFF. The CDR3 DNA reads TGTGCCAGTCGCCTCCTTGGCAGCCGAGCTGAAGCTTTCTTT.

This chain uses TRBV5-1 with TRBJ2-3; weak D call: TRBD2 (6 bases). CDR3 length: 17 residues. CDR1 SGHRS and CDR2 YFSETQ come from the germline V gene. Trimming left V 0 bases short and J 3 bases short, with 17 bases between. CDR3 residues: CASSLGVRAGLTDTQYF. The CDR3 DNA is TGCGCCAGCAGCTTGGGGGTTCGAGCGGGTCTGACAGATACGCAGTATTTT.

J is TRBJ2-4 and V is TRBV19; D may be TRBD1 or TRBD2 (6 bases each). Germline V gene data show CDR1 as LNHDA and CDR2 as SQIVND (reference sequence). V lost 5 bases and J 6 bases, leaving 11 bases between the germline ends. The CDR3 extends over 13 amino acids. The CDR3 DNA is TGTGCCAGTAGTGGGGGGCAAAGAAACATTCAGTACTTC. It yields the protein CASSGGQRNIQYF. Using reference TRBV19 and TRBJ2-4 for the parts outside the CDR3, the full variable domain is DGGITQSPKYLFRKEGQNVTLSCEQNLNHDAMYWYRQDPGQGLRLIYYSQIVNDFQKGDIAEGYSVSREKKESFPLTVTSAQKNPTAFYLCASSGGQRNIQYFGAGTRLSVL.

The V gene is TRBV19, the J gene TRBJ2-7; TRBD1 agrees at 9 bases. Germline V gene lookup returns CDR1 LNHDA and CDR2 SQIVND (reference sequence). There are 14 residues in the CDR3. The V and J ends lost 7 bases and 9 bases, in that order; junction bases with no gene match: 13. CDR3 sequence (DNA): TGTGCCAGTAAGTCAAGGACAGGGGTTCCGGTGCAGTACTTC. This translates into CASKSRTGVPVQYF.

This clone has just one count. The rearrangement joins TRBV10-3 to TRBJ2-5; 16 bases map to TRBD2. The V and J ends lost 6 bases and 5 bases, in that order; junction bases with no gene match: 9. Germline loops: CDR1 ENHRY, CDR2 SYGVKD. The CDR3 loop spans 17 amino acids. The CDR3 loop reads CAISAGLAGGPRETQYF. The CDR3 DNA follows: TGTGCCATCAGCGCGGGACTAGCGGGAGGGCCGAGGGAGACCCAGTACTTC.

The chain recombines TRBV1 with TRBJ2-3. TRBV1 is labeled a pseudogene. The CDR3 loop spans 15 amino acids. The CDR3 loop reads CTSSPKTDPTDTQYF. The CDR3 region has the DNA TGCACCAGCAGCCCTAAGACGGATCCCACAGATACGCAGTATTTT.

The chain recombines TRBV4-3 with TRBJ2-3; D is perhaps TRBD2 (5 bases). Trimming took off 1 base at V and 3 bases at J, with 17 bases between the two ends. CDR3 size: 17 residues. Germline V gene data show CDR1 as LGHNA and CDR2 as YSLEER. CDR3: CASSQGFARLRTDTQYF. Here the CDR3 DNA reads TGCGCCAGCAGCCAAGGTTTTGCGAGACTAAGGACAGATACGCAGTATTTT.

The chain couples TRBV18 to TRBJ1-5, with D perhaps TRBD1 (5 bases). V gave up 6 bases and J gave up 5 bases, with 11 bases separating them. The germline CDR1 and CDR2 sequences are KGHSH and LQKENI. This CDR3 contains 13 residues. Here the CDR3 reads CASSGRADQPQHF. Written as DNA, the CDR3 is TGTGCCAGCTCGGGCAGGGCGGATCAGCCCCAGCATTTT.

V usage is TRBV18 and J usage is TRBJ1-1, with D unclear. From germline, CDR1 is KGHSH and CDR2 LQKENI. The V end was cut by 1 base, the J end by 1 base, with 4 bases between. The CDR3 is 13 residues long. CDR3 in amino acids: CASSPRTNTEAFF. The CDR3 bases are TGTGCCAGCTCACCACGGACGAACACTGAAGCTTTCTTT.

The DNA of the CDR3 is TGTGCCAGCAGCGTAGGGGGTCAAGCCTACGAGCAGTACTTC. Its translation is CASSVGGQAYEQYF. V and J are TRBV9 and TRBJ2-7; D gene ambiguous. Trimming shortened V by 0 bases and J by 2 bases, and 9 bases separated the two germline ends. The CDR3 is 14 residues long. In germline, CDR1 is SGDLS, CDR2 YYNGEE. Based on the CDR3 plus reference TRBV9 and TRBJ2-7, the full variable domain is DSGVTQTPKHLITATGQRVTLRCSPRSGDLSVYWYQQSLDQGLQFLIQYYNGEERAKGNILERFSAQQFPDLHSELNLSSLELGDSALYFCASSVGGQAYEQYFGPGTRLTVT.

CDR3 DNA: TGTGCCAGCAGCCCGGGACTGAATAGCAATCAGCCCCAGCATTTT. This sequence encodes CASSPGLNSNQPQHF. The gene calls are TRBV5-4 and TRBJ1-5, with D perhaps TRBD1 (5 bases). CDR1 and CDR2 (germline): SGHNT, YYREEE (reference sequence). Trimming cost V 4 bases and J 0 bases, with 11 bases left between them. The CDR3 is 15 residues long.

Here the CDR3 DNA reads TGTGCCAGCAGCAGGGATATCAGGGGCCGAAACACCATATATTTT. This encodes CASSRDIRGRNTIYF. V gene TRBV21-1 combines with J gene TRBJ1-3; TRBD1 was called by the table and not checked on the DNA. TRBV21-1 is classified as a pseudogene. The CDR3 length is 15 residues.

V and J are TRBV6-1 and TRBJ2-6; unclear D gene. The germline CDR1 and CDR2 sequences are MNHNS and SASEGT. This CDR3 comprises 14 residues. V shed 5 bases and J shed 0 bases, with 5 bases lying between them. The CDR3 sequence: CASSTVSGANVLTF. CDR3 coding DNA: TGTGCCAGCAGTACCGTCTCTGGGGCCAACGTCCTGACTTTC.

This chain links TRBV7-8 with TRBJ2-7, with 8 positions matching TRBD2. Germline V gene lookup returns CDR1 SGHVS and CDR2 FQNEAQ. V lost 1 base and J lost 4; bases outside the gene matches: 12. This CDR3 has 17 amino acids. The CDR3 DNA reads TGTGCCAGCAGCTTAGAGCGCGGAGCGGGAGAGGGATACGAGCAGTACTTC. Its translation is CASSLERGAGEGYEQYF.

The chain has TRBV19 and TRBJ1-6; D gene ambiguous. Trimming removed 7 bases from V and 6 bases from J, with 13 bases in between. From germline, CDR1 is LNHDA and CDR2 SQIVND (reference sequence). There are 14 residues in the CDR3. Written as DNA, the CDR3 is TGTGCCAGTACCACCGGGAGGCTTAATTCACCCCTCCACTTT. Translation gives CASTTGRLNSPLHF.

This chain uses TRBV7-9 with TRBJ2-4; no clear D gene. Trimming took 3 bases from V and 0 from J, leaving 6 bases between them. Per germline, CDR1 SEHNR and CDR2 FQNEAQ (reference sequence). This CDR3 spans 14 amino acids. This chain's CDR3 is CASSFETAKNIQYF. CDR3 DNA: TGTGCCAGCAGCTTCGAGACAGCCAAAAACATTCAGTACTTC.

The chain carries TRBV5-1 and TRBJ2-2; 11 bases line up with TRBD2. CDR1 and CDR2 from the germline V gene are SGHRS and YFSETQ. J was trimmed by 5 bases and V by 1 base; bases with no gene match: 7. The CDR3 is made up of 17 amino acids. The CDR3 bases are TGCGCCAGCAGCTTGATCCCAACTAGCGGGGGTACCGGGGAGCTGTTTTTT. Translation: CASSLIPTSGGTGELFF.

The chain is built from TRBV7-3 and TRBJ2-3, with TRBD2 matching over 15 bases. The CDR3 is made up of 16 amino acids. Germline V gene data show CDR1 as SGHTA and CDR2 as FQGTGA. Here the CDR3 DNA reads TGTGCAGAGGGACTAGCGGGAGGTCCAAGCACAGATACGCAGTATTTT. Its translation: CAEGLAGGPSTDTQYF.

The V and J genes are TRBV6-1 and TRBJ2-3, with 9 bases lining up with TRBD2. CDR1 is MNHNS and CDR2 is SASEGT in the germline V gene. V lost 8 bases to trimming and J lost 4 bases; unmatched junction nucleotides: 10. This CDR3 has 15 residues. DNA of the CDR3: TGTGCCAGCTGCGTTGGACAGCGGGGGGCAGATACGCAGTATTTT. This codes for CASCVGQRGADTQYF.

V and J are TRBV11-1 and TRBJ2-3; TRBD2 aligns across 10 bases. V lost 1 base, J lost 2 bases, and 6 bases stayed unmatched. Germline lookup yields CDR1 SGHAT and CDR2 FQDESV (reference sequence). The CDR3 runs to 17 residues. The CDR3 coding sequence is TGTGCCAGCAGCTTAGTGGGACTAGCGAAAGACACAGATACGCAGTATTTT. Protein: CASSLVGLAKDTDTQYF.

This clone appeared once. The V and J genes are TRBV5-1 and TRBJ2-1, with TRBD2 identical over 9 bases. Germline-derived CDR1 and CDR2 are SGHRS and YFSETQ. V lost 4 bases, J lost 5 bases, and 7 bases stayed unmatched. The CDR3 contains 15 residues. CDR3 bases: TGCGCCAGCAGCATGCTAGCGGGACTACACAATGAGCAGTTCTTC. As protein: CASSMLAGLHNEQFF.